One sample yielded the 29 T cell receptor beta chains listed below, sequenced in a study of Ad26.COV2.S vaccination and SARS-CoV-2 variants. Treatment given: 15 to 20 received Ad26.COV2.S at low or high dose, single or two shots; five or six received placebo; per-sample allocation not given. After the first vaccine or placebo injection, samples were drawn on day 63. This table comes from immunoSEQ multiplex PCR, and its TCRdb copy is limited to in-frame clones, with some not included. This table holds around 400,000 clones, 89% found once. Sequencing was performed on peripheral blood, taken in a trial of Ad26.COV2.S vaccine versus placebo. These TCRs come from a person between 18 and 65 years old who received the Ad26.COV2.S COVID-19 vaccine or a placebo.

In this sample, this clone turned up a few times. The CDR3 bases are TGTGCCAGCAGTTATTTTGGCAGTGATGCGCATTTT. Protein product: CASSYFGSDAHF. J is TRBJ1-5 and V is TRBV6-6; no definite D call. CDR3 length equals 12 residues. Germline CDR1 MNHNY, CDR2 SVGAGI (reference sequence). The V end lost 3 bases, the J end lost 15 bases, and 15 bases lay between the germline ends.

The rearrangement links TRBV6-2 or TRBV6-3 to TRBJ1-5; D uncertain. Trimming took 6 bases from V and 0 from J, leaving 6 bases between them. The CDR3 runs 13 residues. Germline loops: CDR1 MNHEY, CDR2 SVGEGT. In DNA, the CDR3 is TGTGCCAGCAGCGCCTATAGCAATCAGCCCCAGCATTTT. Its translation is CASSAYSNQPQHF.

V usage is TRBV28 and J usage is TRBJ1-5; D is unresolved. This CDR3 spans 11 amino acids. Per the germline V gene, CDR1 is MDHEN and CDR2 is SYDVKM. V was pared by 7 bases and J by 3 bases, with 4 bases between. The CDR3 spells CASTFNQPQHF. For the CDR3, the DNA is TGTGCCAGCACCTTCAATCAGCCCCAGCATTTT.

The chain joins TRBV19 to TRBJ2-3; 7 nucleotides align to TRBD1. CDR1 LNHDA and CDR2 SQIVND come from the germline V gene (reference sequence). The CDR3 contains 15 residues. Trimming cost V 4 bases and J 2 bases; bases outside gene matches: 6. The DNA of the CDR3 is TGTGCCAGTAGTACAGGACAGGCCCTCACAGATACGCAGTATTTT. Residues: CASSTGQALTDTQYF.

The chain has TRBV4-1 and TRBJ2-2; 12 bases match TRBD2. This CDR3 region has 14 residues. Germline CDR1 MGHRA, CDR2 YSYEKL. With V trimmed by 4 bases and J by 8 bases, 2 bases remained unmatched. The CDR3 protein is CASSPGTSGGELFF. The CDR3 DNA reads TGCGCCAGCAGCCCCGGGACTAGCGGGGGGGAGCTGTTTTTT.

This sequence joins TRBV11-2 and TRBJ2-2; 7 nucleotides match TRBD1. V shed 9 bases and J 7 bases; nucleotides not matched to a gene: 11. CDR3 length: 14 amino acids. Per germline, CDR1 SGHAT and CDR2 FQNNGV. The CDR3, as DNA: TGTGCCAGGTACCGGGACAGAATTTTCGGGGAGCTGTTTTTT. Amino acid sequence: CARYRDRIFGELFF.

The chain links TRBV28 to TRBJ1-3; a weak D match, TRBD1 (5 bases). V lost 5 bases and J 0 bases, leaving 8 bases between the germline ends. CDR1 is MDHEN and CDR2 is SYDVKM in the germline V gene. This CDR3 region has 14 residues. The CDR3 DNA follows: TGTGCCAGCAGTCGGGGGAGCTCTGGAAACACCATATATTTT. It yields the protein CASSRGSSGNTIYF.

The J gene is TRBJ2-2, the V gene TRBV19, with TRBD1 matching over 8 bases. With V trimmed by 3 bases and J by 6 bases, 6 bases remained unmatched. Germline V gene data show CDR1 as LNHDA and CDR2 as SQIVND (reference sequence). CDR3 length: 15 amino acids. For the CDR3, the DNA is TGTGCCAGTAGTATGAGGCAGGGGGCTCCCGGGGAGCTGTTTTTT. Its translation: CASSMRQGAPGELFF.

The chain uses TRBV25-1 and TRBJ1-1, with D uncertain. The CDR3 covers 14 residues. Between the trimmed V and J ends, which lost 3 bases and 1 base, there was a span of 9 bases. The germline V gene encodes CDR1 MGHDK and CDR2 SYGVNS. The CDR3 here is CASSDVSKNTEAFF. CDR3 coding DNA: TGTGCCAGCAGTGACGTAAGTAAGAACACTGAAGCTTTCTTT.

The chain uses TRBV7-3 and TRBJ1-2; tentative D call: TRBD1 (5 bases). The CDR3 spans 13 residues. Trimming took 5 bases from V and 0 from J, leaving 7 bases between them. CDR1 and CDR2 from the germline V gene are SGHTA and FQGTGA. CDR3 residues: CASSPGPNYGYTF. The CDR3, as DNA: TGTGCCAGCAGCCCGGGACCTAACTATGGCTACACCTTC. Combining the CDR3 with reference TRBV7-3 and TRBJ1-2 gives the whole variable domain GAGVSQTPSNKVTEKGKYVELRCDPISGHTALYWYRQSLGQGPEFLIYFQGTGAADDSGLPNDRFFAVRPEGSVSTLKIQRTERGDSAVYLCASSPGPNYGYTFGSGTRLTVV.

This chain joins TRBV10-3 and TRBJ2-1, with no clear D. The CDR3 runs 15 residues. Trimming removed 0 bases at V and 1 base at J, with 7 bases between. Germline V gene sequence: CDR1 ENHRY, CDR2 SYGVKD. CDR3 coding DNA: TGTGCCATCAGTGAGTCTGGTAGTTCCTACAATGAGCAGTTCTTC. Residues: CAISESGSSYNEQFF.

This chain links TRBV28 with TRBJ2-7; no firm D call. The CDR3 is made up of 13 amino acids. The V and J ends lost 8 bases and 0 bases respectively, with 11 bases between them. Per germline, CDR1 MDHEN and CDR2 SYDVKM. CDR3 DNA sequence: TGTGCCAGCGTCTCGACATACTCCTACGAGCAGTACTTC. Protein product: CASVSTYSYEQYF.

CDR3 in amino acids: CASSQVIGTSTDTQYF. The DNA for the CDR3 is TGTGCCAGCAGCCAAGTTATAGGGACTAGCACAGATACGCAGTATTTT. The rearrangement links TRBV3-1 (or the pseudogene TRBV3-2) to TRBJ2-3; TRBD2 might be the D (6 bases). Trimming left V 1 base short and J 0 bases short, with 11 bases between. The CDR3 consists of 16 residues. Germline V gene data show CDR1 as LGHDT and CDR2 as YNNKEL (reference sequence).

The rearrangement uses TRBV5-6 and TRBJ1-5, with D possibly matching TRBD1 (6 bases). V was clipped by 2 bases and J by 6 bases, with 9 bases between them. The germline CDR1 and CDR2 sequences are SGHDT and YYEEEE. CDR3 length equals 13 residues. The CDR3 is CASSLDRTQPQHF. CDR3 nucleotide sequence: TGTGCCAGCAGCTTAGACAGGACTCAGCCCCAGCATTTT. Full variable domain (outside the CDR3, taken from reference TRBV5-6 and TRBJ1-5): DAGVTQSPTHLIKTRGQQVTLRCSPKSGHDTVSWYQQALGQGPQFIFQYYEEEERQRGNFPDRFSGHQFPNYSSELNVNALLLGDSALYLCASSLDRTQPQHFGDGTRLSIL.

The chain is built from TRBV7-3 and TRBJ2-3, with 7 bases matching TRBD2. This CDR3 spans 15 amino acids. Trimming cost V 5 bases and J 3 bases; bases outside gene matches: 8. Germline loops: CDR1 SGHTA, CDR2 FQGTGA. The CDR3 sequence: CASSQWAGATDTQYF. CDR3 nucleotides: TGTGCCAGCAGCCAATGGGCGGGAGCTACAGATACGCAGTATTTT.

The chain couples TRBV12-5 to TRBJ1-1; 8 bases map to TRBD1. Germline V gene lookup returns CDR1 LGHNT and CDR2 FRNRAP. CDR3 length equals 16 residues. Trimming cost V 1 base and J 8 bases; bases outside gene matches: 12. The CDR3 region is CASGLGFQGQGNEAFF. CDR3 nucleotides: TGTGCTAGTGGTTTGGGATTCCAAGGACAGGGCAACGAAGCTTTCTTT. Variable domain in full (rest from reference TRBV12-5 and TRBJ1-1): DARVTQTPRHKVTEMGQEVTMRCQPILGHNTVFWYRQTMMQGLELLAYFRNRAPLDDSGMPKDRFSAEMPDATLATLKIQPSEPRDSAVYFCASGLGFQGQGNEAFFGQGTRLTVV.

The CDR3 nucleotides read TGTGCCAGCAGCTTATCAGGGGGCTTGGGCGGCTACACCTTC. This translates into CASSLSGGLGGYTF. This chain connects TRBV7-9 to TRBJ1-2, with TRBD1 matching 8 bases. The CDR3 loop spans 14 amino acids. Germline V gives CDR1 SEHNR, CDR2 FQNEAQ (reference sequence). V gave up 2 bases and J gave up 8 bases; unmatched junction bases: 7.

This chain joins TRBV28 and TRBJ2-6; tentative D call: TRBD1 (6 bases). The germline V gene encodes CDR1 MDHEN and CDR2 SYDVKM. V lost 3 bases to trimming and J lost 2 bases, with 11 bases between them. The CDR3 extends over 16 amino acids. CDR3 DNA sequence: TGTGCCAGCAGTTTGGGGCCAGGGGCTGGGGCCAACGTCCTGACTTTC. The encoded protein is CASSLGPGAGANVLTF. Using reference TRBV28 and TRBJ2-6 for the parts outside the CDR3, the full variable domain is DVKVTQSSRYLVKRTGEKVFLECVQDMDHENMFWYRQDPGLGLRLIYFSYDVKMKEKGDIPEGYSVSREKKERFSLILESASTNQTSMYLCASSLGPGAGANVLTFGAGSRLTVL.

V and J are TRBV18 and TRBJ2-6; TRBD2 agrees at 13 bases. The CDR3 loop spans 18 amino acids. Germline V CDR1 and CDR2: KGHSH, LQKENI. Unmatched junction bases numbered 9, after V lost 8 bases and J lost 2 bases. The chain's CDR3 is CASLRTSGSLTGANVLTF. CDR3 coding DNA: TGTGCCAGCCTAAGGACTAGCGGGAGTCTCACTGGGGCCAACGTCCTGACTTTC.

The chain recombines TRBV28 with TRBJ2-3, with TRBD2 matching over 8 bases. CDR1 and CDR2 from the germline V gene are MDHEN and SYDVKM. V gave up 6 bases and J gave up 5 bases; unmatched junction bases: 7. The CDR3 totals 14 residues. For the CDR3, the DNA is TGTGCCAGCAGGAGACTAGCGCTACGAGATACGCAGTATTTT. It translates to CASRRLALRDTQYF.

Only one count was recorded for this clone. CDR3 nucleotide sequence: TGTGCTAGTGGAGGATACTTCGGACTCAACCGGCGGGAGACCCAGTACTTC. Translation: CASGGYFGLNRRETQYF. The chain uses TRBV12-5 and TRBJ2-5, with a weak D call TRBD2 (5 bases). The CDR3 runs 17 residues. The V and J ends lost 6 bases and 5 bases respectively, with 25 bases between them. Looked up from germline, CDR1 is LGHNT and CDR2 is FRNRAP.

This clone was picked up one time. This chain connects TRBV19 to TRBJ1-4, with D perhaps TRBD1 (6 bases). CDR3 length: 15 residues. The ends were cut back, 3 bases at V and 0 bases at J, with 8 bases in the middle. Per germline, CDR1 LNHDA and CDR2 SQIVND (reference sequence). Written as DNA, the CDR3 is TGTGCCAGTAGTATTGGGACACCAACTAATGAAAAACTGTTTTTT. It specifies CASSIGTPTNEKLFF.

V gene TRBV28 combines with J gene TRBJ2-7; 10 bases are a match to TRBD2. The CDR3 covers 14 residues. Per germline, CDR1 MDHEN and CDR2 SYDVKM. Trimming removed 6 bases from V and 3 bases from J; junction bases left unmatched: 5. For the CDR3, the DNA is TGTGCCAGCAGGAGCACTAGCGGGGACTACGAGCAGTACTTC. It encodes CASRSTSGDYEQYF. Full variable domain (missing parts from reference TRBV28 and TRBJ2-7): DVKVTQSSRYLVKRTGEKVFLECVQDMDHENMFWYRQDPGLGLRLIYFSYDVKMKEKGDIPEGYSVSREKKERFSLILESASTNQTSMYLCASRSTSGDYEQYFGPGTRLTVT.

The V call is TRBV19, the J call TRBJ1-2; the D gene is possibly TRBD1 (6 bases). CDR3 length: 11 residues. Germline V lookup: CDR1 LNHDA, CDR2 SQIVND (reference sequence). Trimming cost V 10 bases and J 8 bases, with 14 bases left between them. The DNA for the CDR3 is TGTGCCACCAGCCGGGGGCTCGGCTACACCTTC. Translated: CATSRGLGYTF.

The chain links TRBV28 to TRBJ2-7; tentative D call: TRBD2 (6 bases). This CDR3 is built from 14 residues. Germline V gene sequence: CDR1 MDHEN, CDR2 SYDVKM. The V end lost 5 bases, the J end lost 3 bases, and 14 bases lay between the germline ends. The CDR3, as DNA: TGTGCCAGCAGTCCCCGACGGGAGAACTACGAGCAGTACTTC. Its translation: CASSPRRENYEQYF.

The chain is built from TRBV5-6 and TRBJ2-1, with D perhaps TRBD1 (5 bases). The CDR3 covers 12 residues. CDR1 is SGHDT, CDR2 YYEEEE, per germline. The germline V and J ends were trimmed by 2 bases and 10 bases, with 10 bases remaining between them. CDR3 sequence (DNA): TGTGCCAGCAGCTTCAGGGTACGCGAGCAGTTCTTC. Translating it yields CASSFRVREQFF.

The chain combines TRBV4-2 with TRBJ2-2, with 15 nucleotides matching TRBD2. The V gene end was trimmed by 1 base and the J gene end by 6 bases; junction bases not matched to a gene: 9. The CDR3 has 19 residues. CDR1 and CDR2 (germline): LGHNA, YNFKEQ. CDR3 amino acids: CASSQVAVGLAGGPGELFF. In DNA, the CDR3 is TGTGCCAGCAGCCAAGTTGCAGTCGGACTAGCGGGAGGGCCCGGGGAGCTGTTTTTT.

The chain recombines TRBV30 with TRBJ1-3, with 7 nucleotides matching TRBD1. The J segment lost 8 bases and the V segment lost 0 bases, leaving 10 bases of the junction unmatched. Germline V lookup: CDR1 GTSNPN, CDR2 SVGIG (reference sequence). CDR3 length equals 15 residues. Here the CDR3 reads CAWSVWETGEDTIYF. DNA of the CDR3: TGTGCCTGGAGTGTTTGGGAAACAGGGGAAGACACCATATATTTT.

This sequence joins TRBV12-5 and TRBJ2-3; D is ambiguous. CDR3 length: 14 residues. V was shortened by 4 bases and J by 4 bases, with 12 bases between the two germline ends. Per the germline V gene, CDR1 is LGHNT and CDR2 is FRNRAP. The CDR3 DNA follows: TGTGCTAGTGGTTCCGACCCACTCCCAGATACGCAGTATTTT. Its translation is CASGSDPLPDTQYF.